This T cell receptor beta chain originates from a study of blood T cell repertoires in COVID-19. In the study overall: Italy, Spain and the United States were the sources of the convalescent and acute COVID-19 samples. PBMCs, B-cell-depleted T cells, or T cells were the source of the cDNA or gDNA that made up the material.

The V gene's germline CDR1 is LNHDA and CDR2 SQIVND (reference sequence). The CDR3 has 15 amino acids. V shed 6 bases, J shed 4 bases, and the junction held 7 bases outside the gene matches. In the source study's methods: The authors estimated nucleated cell counts from reference gene primer amplification. Measured with immunoSEQ multiplex PCR; TCRdb has only the in-frame clones, and not every one. The DNA was the basis for D and trimming; V, J and clone size are from that table. The sample carries approximately 230,000 clones, approximately 79% recorded once. The chain recombines TRBV19 with TRBJ2-1; 9 bases match TRBD1. Sequenced: peripheral blood. This TCR was recovered from a woman aged 40 to 50 with active or convalescent COVID-19. The CDR3 DNA reads as TGTGCCAGTAGGGGAGGGACAGGGATGTACAATGAGCAGTTCTTC. Its translation: CASRGGTGMYNEQFF.